These 9 T cell receptor beta chains were all obtained from the same sample, sequenced in a study of shared clonotypes between healthy human individuals. TCRdb's table, derived via immunoSEQ multiplex PCR, lists solely in-frame clones and lacks some. Altogether 100,000 or so clones are present, roughly 70% being singletons, with the ten largest covering roughly 24%. Input material: memory CD8+ T cells sorted from blood. Subset given: CD45RO+ cells pooled with CCR7-negative TemRA cells. These receptors were collected from a woman under 40 in good health.

This clone was counted a few times. The chain uses TRBV6-5 and TRBJ1-4, with D maybe TRBD1 (5 bases). V lost 6 bases and J lost 6, with 17 bases in between. This CDR3 spans 15 amino acids. Germline lookup yields CDR1 MNHEY and CDR2 SVGAGI. In DNA, the CDR3 is TGTGCCAGCAGCTACGGTTGGGGGATAGATGAAAAACTGTTTTTT. Residues: CASSYGWGIDEKLFF.

The gene calls are TRBV19 and TRBJ2-1, with D possibly TRBD2 on 5 matching bases. V lost 1 base, J lost 0 bases, and 10 bases lay in between. CDR1 and CDR2 (germline): LNHDA, SQIVND (reference sequence). The CDR3 contains 16 residues. The chain's CDR3 is CASSIVTGSSYNEQFF. The CDR3 DNA reads TGTGCCAGTAGTATAGTGACGGGGAGCTCCTACAATGAGCAGTTCTTC.

In this sample, this clone turned up a few times. The J gene is TRBJ2-5, the V gene TRBV11-1; TRBD2 aligns across 7 bases. The J call may not be correct, given that the DNA end is closer to TRBJ2-7. Looked up from germline, CDR1 is SGHAT and CDR2 is FQDESV (reference sequence). The CDR3 totals 16 residues. As DNA, the CDR3 is TGTGCCAGCAGCTTACTTGCGGGAGTAGGGGTGGGCGAGCAGTACTTC. Translated, it gives CASSLLAGVGVGEQYF.

J is TRBJ2-3 and V is TRBV25-1; D is undetermined. Trimming cost V 6 bases and J 2 bases, with 3 bases left between them. This CDR3 has 11 amino acids. Germline V CDR1 and CDR2: MGHDK, SYGVNS. The CDR3 region is CASSHTDTQYF. The CDR3 nucleotides read TGTGCCAGCAGCCACACAGATACGCAGTATTTT.

In regard to this clone: The sample holds other DNA sequences that translate to the same CDR3. The chain combines TRBV4-1 with TRBJ1-1; D is unresolved. V was cut by 1 base and J by 8 bases, with 8 bases left in between. CDR3 length: 12 amino acids. The V gene's germline CDR1 is MGHRA and CDR2 YSYEKL. DNA for the CDR3: TGCGCCAGCAGCCAAGCGGCCTCGGAAGCTTTCTTT. Translating it yields CASSQAASEAFF.

This clone has just a few counts. The chain employs TRBV5-6 and TRBJ2-7; 9 nucleotides match TRBD1. The CDR3 has 15 amino acids. Germline V CDR1 and CDR2: SGHDT, YYEEEE. V lost 4 bases, J lost 4 bases, and 9 bases stayed unmatched. In DNA, the CDR3 is TGTGCCAGCAGCCTGACCGGGACAGGGTGGTACGAGCAGTACTTC. Amino acids: CASSLTGTGWYEQYF.

This chain uses TRBV11-2 with TRBJ2-7; TRBD2 agrees at 10 bases. Trimming cost V 7 bases and J 1 base; bases outside gene matches: 4. The CDR3 runs 14 residues. CDR1 and CDR2 from the germline V gene are SGHAT and FQNNGV. This chain's CDR3 is CASNPGLASYEQYF. DNA for the CDR3: TGTGCCAGCAATCCGGGACTAGCGTCCTACGAGCAGTACTTC.

This clone was seen a few times. V usage is TRBV4-1 and J usage is TRBJ1-1, with 10 positions matching TRBD1. Germline V gene sequence: CDR1 MGHRA, CDR2 YSYEKL. V was clipped by 6 bases and J by 4 bases; unmatched bases: 5. The CDR3 contains 14 residues. The CDR3 protein is CASRRTGGGTEAFF. The CDR3 DNA follows: TGCGCCAGCAGGAGGACAGGGGGTGGCACTGAAGCTTTCTTT.

The DNA of the CDR3 is TGTGCCAGCAGCCCGGGAGAAAGACAAGAGACCCAGTACTTC. Encoded protein: CASSPGERQETQYF. The chain has TRBV4-2 and TRBJ2-5; tentative D call: TRBD2 (6 bases). The CDR3 length is 14 residues. Germline lookup yields CDR1 LGHNA and CDR2 YNFKEQ. Trimming took off 4 bases at V and 2 bases at J, with 11 bases between the two ends.